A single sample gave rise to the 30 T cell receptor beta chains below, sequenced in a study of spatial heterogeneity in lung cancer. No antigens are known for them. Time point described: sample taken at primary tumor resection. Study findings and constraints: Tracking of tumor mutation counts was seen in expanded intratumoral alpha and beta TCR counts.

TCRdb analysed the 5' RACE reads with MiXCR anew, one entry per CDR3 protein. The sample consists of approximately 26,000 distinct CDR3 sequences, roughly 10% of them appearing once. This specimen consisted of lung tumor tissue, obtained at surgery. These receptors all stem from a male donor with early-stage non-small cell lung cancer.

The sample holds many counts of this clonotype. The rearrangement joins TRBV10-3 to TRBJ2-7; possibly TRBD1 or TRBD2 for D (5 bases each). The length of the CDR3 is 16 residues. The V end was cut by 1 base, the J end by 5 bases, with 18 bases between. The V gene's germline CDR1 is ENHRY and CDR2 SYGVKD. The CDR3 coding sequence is TGTGCCATCAGTGAGTTCCGGGACCTACCCCTCGACGAGCAGTACTTC. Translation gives CAISEFRDLPLDEQYF.

As DNA, the CDR3 is TGTGCCAGCAGCTTTGGTTTGACGGATACGCAGTATTTT. It translates to CASSFGLTDTQYF. The chain is built from TRBV7-9 and TRBJ2-3; no firm D call. V lost 3 bases and J lost 6, with 10 bases in between. Per germline, CDR1 SEHNR and CDR2 FQNEAQ (reference sequence). The CDR3 sequence is 13 residues long. Filled out from reference TRBV7-9 and TRBJ2-3, the complete variable domain reads DTGVSQNPRHKITKRGQNVTFRCDPISEHNRLYWYRQTLGQGPEFLTYFQNEAQLEKSRLLSDRFSAERPKGSFSTLEIQRTEQGDSAMYLCASSFGLTDTQYFGPGTRLTVL.

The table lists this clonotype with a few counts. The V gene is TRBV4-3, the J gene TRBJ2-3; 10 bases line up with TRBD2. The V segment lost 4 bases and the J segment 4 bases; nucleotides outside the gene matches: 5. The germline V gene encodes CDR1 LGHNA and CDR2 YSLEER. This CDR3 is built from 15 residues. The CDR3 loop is CASSLQRGGPDTQYF. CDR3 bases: TGCGCCAGCAGCCTGCAGCGGGGGGGCCCAGATACGCAGTATTTT.

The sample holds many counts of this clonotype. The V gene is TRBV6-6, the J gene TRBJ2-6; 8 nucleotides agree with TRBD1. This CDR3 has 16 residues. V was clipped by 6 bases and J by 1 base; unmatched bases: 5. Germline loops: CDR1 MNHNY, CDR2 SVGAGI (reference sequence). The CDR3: CASRRTGRSGANVLTF. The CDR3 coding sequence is TGTGCCAGCAGACGGACAGGGAGATCTGGGGCCAACGTCCTGACTTTC.

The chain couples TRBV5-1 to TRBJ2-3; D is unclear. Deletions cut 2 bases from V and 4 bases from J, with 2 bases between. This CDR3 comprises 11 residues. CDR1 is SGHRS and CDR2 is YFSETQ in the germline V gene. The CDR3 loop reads CASSLSDTQYF. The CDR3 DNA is TGCGCCAGCAGCTTATCAGATACGCAGTATTTT.

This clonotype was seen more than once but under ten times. This CDR3 is CAWIGAGRRTGELFF. The DNA for the CDR3 is TGTGCCTGGATAGGGGCGGGAAGGAGGACCGGGGAGCTGTTTTTT. V and J are TRBV30 and TRBJ2-2; D might be TRBD2 (6 bases). Trimming left V 4 bases short and J 5 bases short, with 17 bases between. CDR3 length equals 15 residues. In germline, CDR1 is GTSNPN, CDR2 SVGIG (reference sequence).

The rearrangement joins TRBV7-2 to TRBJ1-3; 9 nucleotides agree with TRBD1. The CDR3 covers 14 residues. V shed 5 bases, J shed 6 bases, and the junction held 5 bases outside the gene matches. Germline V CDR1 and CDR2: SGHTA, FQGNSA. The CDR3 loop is CASSRTGGLNTIYF. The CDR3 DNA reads TGTGCCAGCAGCCGAACAGGGGGCTTAAACACCATATATTTT.

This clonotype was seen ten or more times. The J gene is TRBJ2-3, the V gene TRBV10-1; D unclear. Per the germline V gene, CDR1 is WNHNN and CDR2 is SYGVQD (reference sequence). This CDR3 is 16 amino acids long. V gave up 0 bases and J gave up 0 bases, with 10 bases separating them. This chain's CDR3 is CASSESMGQSTDTQYF. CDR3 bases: TGCGCCAGCAGTGAGTCGATGGGCCAAAGCACAGATACGCAGTATTTT.

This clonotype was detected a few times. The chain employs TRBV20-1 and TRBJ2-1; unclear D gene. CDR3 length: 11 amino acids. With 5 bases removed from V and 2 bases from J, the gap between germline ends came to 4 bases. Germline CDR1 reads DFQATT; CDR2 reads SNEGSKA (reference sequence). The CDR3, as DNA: TGCAGTGCTGGGACCTACAATGAGCAGTTCTTC. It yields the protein CSAGTYNEQFF.

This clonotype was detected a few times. The CDR3 loop is CASSDSPEINIQYF. The CDR3 DNA sequence: TGTGCCAGCTCAGACAGCCCCGAAATAAACATTCAGTACTTC. The chain carries TRBV18 and TRBJ2-4, with D maybe TRBD1 (5 bases). Deletions cut 5 bases from V and 6 bases from J, with 14 bases between. Germline-derived CDR1 and CDR2 are KGHSH and LQKENI. This CDR3 has 14 residues.

Here the CDR3 reads CASRGSRDTSPYEQYF. Here the CDR3 DNA reads TGTGCCAGCAGAGGGAGCCGGGACACTTCCCCCTACGAGCAGTACTTC. The rearrangement links TRBV7-9 to TRBJ2-7; TRBD1 might be the D (6 bases). CDR1 is SEHNR, CDR2 FQNEAQ, per germline (reference sequence). The CDR3 length is 16 residues. Trimming removed 6 bases from V and 2 bases from J, with 20 bases in between.

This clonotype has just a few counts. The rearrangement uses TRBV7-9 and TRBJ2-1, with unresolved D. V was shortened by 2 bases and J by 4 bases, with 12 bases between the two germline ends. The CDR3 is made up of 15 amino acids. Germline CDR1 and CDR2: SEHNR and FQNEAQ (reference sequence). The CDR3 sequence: CASSLSRAMYNEQFF. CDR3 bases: TGTGCCAGCAGCTTATCAAGGGCAATGTACAATGAGCAGTTCTTC.

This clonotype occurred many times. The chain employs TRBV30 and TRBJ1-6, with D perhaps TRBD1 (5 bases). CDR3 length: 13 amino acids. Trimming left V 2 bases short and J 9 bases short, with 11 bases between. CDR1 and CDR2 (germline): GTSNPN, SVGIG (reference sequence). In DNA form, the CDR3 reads TGTGCCTGGAGTCCCGGGACGGGTTCACCCCTCCACTTT. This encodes CAWSPGTGSPLHF.

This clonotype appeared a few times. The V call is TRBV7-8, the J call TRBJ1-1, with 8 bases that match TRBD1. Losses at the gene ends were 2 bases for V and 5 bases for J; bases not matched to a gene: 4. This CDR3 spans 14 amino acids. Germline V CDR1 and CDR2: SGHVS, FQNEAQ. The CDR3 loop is CASSLPGGRTEAFF. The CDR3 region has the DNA TGTGCCAGCAGCTTACCAGGGGGCAGGACTGAAGCTTTCTTT.

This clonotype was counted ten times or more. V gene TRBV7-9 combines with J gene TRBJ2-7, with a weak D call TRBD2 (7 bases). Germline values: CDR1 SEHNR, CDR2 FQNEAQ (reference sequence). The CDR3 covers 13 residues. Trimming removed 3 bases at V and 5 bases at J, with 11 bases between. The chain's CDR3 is CASSLGGLDEQYF. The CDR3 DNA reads TGTGCCAGCAGCTTGGGGGGGCTGGACGAGCAGTACTTC. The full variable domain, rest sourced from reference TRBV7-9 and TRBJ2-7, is DTGVSQNPRHKITKRGQNVTFRCDPISEHNRLYWYRQTLGQGPEFLTYFQNEAQLEKSRLLSDRFSAERPKGSFSTLEIQRTEQGDSAMYLCASSLGGLDEQYFGPGTRLTVT.

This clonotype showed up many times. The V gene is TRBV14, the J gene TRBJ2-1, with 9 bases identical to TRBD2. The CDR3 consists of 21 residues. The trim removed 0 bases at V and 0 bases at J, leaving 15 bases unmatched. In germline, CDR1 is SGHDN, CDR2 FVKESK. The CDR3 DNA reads TGTGCCAGCAGCCAAGAGGGACAGATGGAAACTAGCGGGTTCTCCTACAATGAGCAGTTCTTC. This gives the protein CASSQEGQMETSGFSYNEQFF.

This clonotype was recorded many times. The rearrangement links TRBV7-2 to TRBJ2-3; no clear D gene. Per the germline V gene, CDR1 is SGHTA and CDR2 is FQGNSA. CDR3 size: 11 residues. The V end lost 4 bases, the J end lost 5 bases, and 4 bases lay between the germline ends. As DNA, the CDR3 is TGTGCCAGCAGCTCGCTAGATACGCAGTATTTT. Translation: CASSSLDTQYF.

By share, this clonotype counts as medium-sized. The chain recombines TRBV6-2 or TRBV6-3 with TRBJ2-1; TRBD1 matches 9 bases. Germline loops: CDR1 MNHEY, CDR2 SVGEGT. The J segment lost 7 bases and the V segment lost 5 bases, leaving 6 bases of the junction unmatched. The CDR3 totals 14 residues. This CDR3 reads CASSAQGAKNEQFF. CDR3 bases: TGTGCCAGCAGTGCACAGGGGGCAAAGAATGAGCAGTTCTTC.

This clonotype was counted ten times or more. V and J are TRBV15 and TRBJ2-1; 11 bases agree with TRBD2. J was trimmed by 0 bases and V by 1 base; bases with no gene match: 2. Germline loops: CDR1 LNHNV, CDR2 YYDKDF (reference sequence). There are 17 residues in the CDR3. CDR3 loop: CATSRVAGGTSYNEQFF. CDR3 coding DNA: TGTGCCACCAGCAGAGTAGCGGGAGGGACCTCCTACAATGAGCAGTTCTTC.

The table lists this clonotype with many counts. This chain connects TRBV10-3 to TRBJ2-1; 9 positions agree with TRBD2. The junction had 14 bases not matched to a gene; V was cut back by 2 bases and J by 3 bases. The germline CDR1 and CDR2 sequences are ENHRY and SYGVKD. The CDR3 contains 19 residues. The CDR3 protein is CAISEPHGSSGDFYNEQFF. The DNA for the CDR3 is TGTGCCATCAGTGAGCCCCACGGGTCTAGCGGGGATTTCTACAATGAGCAGTTCTTC.

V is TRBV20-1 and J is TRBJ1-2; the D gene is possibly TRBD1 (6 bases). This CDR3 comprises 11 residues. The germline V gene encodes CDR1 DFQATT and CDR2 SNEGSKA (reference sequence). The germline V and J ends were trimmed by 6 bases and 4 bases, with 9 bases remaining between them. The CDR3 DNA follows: TGCAGTGCCAGGGGAGGCTATGGCTACACCTTC. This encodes CSARGGYGYTF.

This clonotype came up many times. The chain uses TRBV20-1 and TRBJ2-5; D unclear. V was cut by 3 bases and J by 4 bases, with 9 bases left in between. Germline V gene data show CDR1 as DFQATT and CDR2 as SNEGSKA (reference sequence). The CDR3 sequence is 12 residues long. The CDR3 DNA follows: TGCAGTGCTAGGCCCCCCATAGAGACCCAGTACTTC. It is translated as CSARPPIETQYF.

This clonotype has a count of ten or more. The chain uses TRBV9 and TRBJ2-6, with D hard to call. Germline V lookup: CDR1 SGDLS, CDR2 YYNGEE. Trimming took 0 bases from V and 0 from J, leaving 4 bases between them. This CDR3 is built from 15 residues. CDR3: CASSVGHSGANVLTF. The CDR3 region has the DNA TGTGCCAGCAGCGTAGGACACTCTGGGGCCAACGTCCTGACTTTC.

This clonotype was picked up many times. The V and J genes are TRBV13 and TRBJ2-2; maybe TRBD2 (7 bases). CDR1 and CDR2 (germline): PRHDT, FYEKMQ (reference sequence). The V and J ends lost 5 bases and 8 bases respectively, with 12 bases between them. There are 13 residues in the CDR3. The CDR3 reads CASSLGGLGELFF. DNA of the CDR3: TGTGCCAGCAGCCTCGGGGGGCTAGGGGAGCTGTTTTTT.

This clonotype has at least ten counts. The CDR3 region is CASGPGWNDNEQFF. The CDR3 DNA reads TGTGCCAGCGGCCCGGGGTGGAACGACAATGAGCAGTTCTTC. The V call is TRBV7-3, the J call TRBJ2-1; D possibly corresponds to TRBD2 (5 bases). Trimming shortened V by 8 bases and J by 5 bases, and 16 bases separated the two germline ends. This CDR3 contains 14 residues. CDR1 SGHTA and CDR2 FQGTGA come from the germline V gene. Based on the CDR3 plus reference TRBV7-3 and TRBJ2-1, the full variable domain is GAGVSQTPSNKVTEKGKYVELRCDPISGHTALYWYRQSLGQGPEFLIYFQGTGAADDSGLPNDRFFAVRPEGSVSTLKIQRTERGDSAVYLCASGPGWNDNEQFFGPGTRLTVL.

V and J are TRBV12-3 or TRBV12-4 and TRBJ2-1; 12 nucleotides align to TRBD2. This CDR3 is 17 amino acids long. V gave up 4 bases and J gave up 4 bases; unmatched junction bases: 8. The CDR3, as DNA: TGTGCCAGCAGTTCTGAAGGACTAGCGGGAACGTACAATGAGCAGTTCTTC. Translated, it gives CASSSEGLAGTYNEQFF.

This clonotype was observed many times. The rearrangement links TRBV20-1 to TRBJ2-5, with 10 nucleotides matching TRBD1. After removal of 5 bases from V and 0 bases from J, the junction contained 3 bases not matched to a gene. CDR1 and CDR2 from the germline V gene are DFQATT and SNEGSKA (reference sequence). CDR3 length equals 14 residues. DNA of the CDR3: TGCAGTGCTCGGGGACAGGGGTACCAAGAGACCCAGTACTTC. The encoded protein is CSARGQGYQETQYF.

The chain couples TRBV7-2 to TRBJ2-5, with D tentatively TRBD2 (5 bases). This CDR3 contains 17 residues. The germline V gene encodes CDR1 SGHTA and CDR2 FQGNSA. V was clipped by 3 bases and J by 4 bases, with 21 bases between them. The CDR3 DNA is TGTGCCAGCAGCTTCGGTAGCGCAGCCCCCCTGATAGAGACCCAGTACTTC. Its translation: CASSFGSAAPLIETQYF. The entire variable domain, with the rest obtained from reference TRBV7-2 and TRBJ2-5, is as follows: GAGVSQSPSNKVTEKGKDVELRCDPISGHTALYWYRQSLGQGLEFLIYFQGNSAPDKSGLPSDRFSAERTGGSVSTLTIQRTQQEDSAVYLCASSFGSAAPLIETQYFGPGTRLLVL.

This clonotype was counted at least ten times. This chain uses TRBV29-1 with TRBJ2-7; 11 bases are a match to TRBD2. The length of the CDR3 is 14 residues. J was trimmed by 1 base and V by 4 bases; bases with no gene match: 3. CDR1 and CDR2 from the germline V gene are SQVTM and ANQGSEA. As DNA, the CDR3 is TGCAGCGTTGCGACTAGCGGGAATTCCTACGAGCAGTACTTC. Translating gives CSVATSGNSYEQYF.

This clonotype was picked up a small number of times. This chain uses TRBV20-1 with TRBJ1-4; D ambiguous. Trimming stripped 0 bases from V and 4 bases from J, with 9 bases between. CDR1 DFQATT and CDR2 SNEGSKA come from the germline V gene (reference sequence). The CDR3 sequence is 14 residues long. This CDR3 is CSARDPRDNEKLFF. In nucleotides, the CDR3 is TGCAGTGCTAGAGACCCAAGGGATAATGAAAAACTGTTTTTT.